The next 27 T cell receptor beta chains were all read from a single sample in a study of blood T cell repertoires in COVID-19. Measured with immunoSEQ multiplex PCR; TCRdb has only the in-frame clones, and not every one. The sample shows 170,000 or so clones, around nine tenths of them seen only once. The sequenced sample was peripheral blood. Source of these receptors: a woman aged 18-29 years who had recovered from COVID-19.

The chain is built from TRBV13 and TRBJ1-1; 9 positions agree with TRBD1. After removal of 10 bases from V and 4 bases from J, the junction contained 13 bases not matched to a gene. The germline gives CDR1 PRHDT, CDR2 FYEKMQ (reference sequence). CDR3 length: 15 amino acids. CDR3 region: CATPPQQGALTEAFF. For the CDR3, the DNA is TGTGCCACCCCGCCGCAACAGGGGGCCCTCACTGAAGCTTTCTTT.

The chain couples TRBV5-6 to TRBJ1-5; possible D gene TRBD1, 5 bases. In germline, CDR1 is SGHDT, CDR2 YYEEEE. There are 15 residues in the CDR3. Trimming cost V 0 bases and J 6 bases, with 13 bases left between them. DNA for the CDR3: TGTGCCAGCAGCTTGGAATCGAGGGGAGGTCAGCCCCAGCATTTT. Translation: CASSLESRGGQPQHF.

V usage is TRBV3-1 (or the pseudogene TRBV3-2) and J usage is TRBJ2-7, with 9 bases identical to TRBD1. The V segment lost 5 bases and the J segment 4 bases; nucleotides outside the gene matches: 6. The germline CDR1 and CDR2 sequences are LGHDT and YNNKEL (reference sequence). The CDR3 length is 14 residues. The CDR3: CASSSGQGLYEQYF. CDR3 sequence (DNA): TGTGCCAGCAGCTCGGGACAGGGTTTATACGAGCAGTACTTC.

V usage is TRBV9 and J usage is TRBJ1-2, with no clear D. This CDR3 is built from 14 residues. CDR1 SGDLS and CDR2 YYNGEE come from the germline V gene. V dropped 3 bases and J dropped 7 bases, with 16 bases sitting between them. The CDR3 is CASSDGLGGSGYTF. CDR3 nucleotides: TGTGCCAGCAGCGACGGACTAGGAGGTAGTGGCTACACCTTC.

The V call is TRBV5-1, the J call TRBJ2-1; possibly TRBD2 for D (6 bases). Germline V gene sequence: CDR1 SGHRS, CDR2 YFSETQ. CDR3 size: 14 residues. V lost 4 bases to trimming and J lost 0 bases, with 8 bases between them. The CDR3, as DNA: TGCGCCAGCAGCGCGGGGTACTCCTACAATGAGCAGTTCTTC. Protein: CASSAGYSYNEQFF.

This clone is a singleton in its sample. The chain carries TRBV5-1 and TRBJ2-2; no clear D gene. Germline loops: CDR1 SGHRS, CDR2 YFSETQ. Trimming pared 4 bases from V and 1 base from J, leaving 14 bases between. This CDR3 region has 16 residues. This chain's CDR3 is CASSPPLSGNTGELFF. In DNA form, the CDR3 reads TGCGCCAGCAGCCCTCCTCTCTCGGGGAACACCGGGGAGCTGTTTTTT.

V gene TRBV27 combines with J gene TRBJ2-7, with 11 bases lining up with TRBD2. The length of the CDR3 is 14 residues. Germline V gives CDR1 MNHEY, CDR2 SMNVEV (reference sequence). Unmatched junction bases numbered 8, after V lost 6 bases and J lost 7 bases. In DNA, the CDR3 is TGTGCCAGCAGCCCCTTAGCGGGAGGGCGTGAGCAGTACGTC. Translating it yields CASSPLAGGREQYV.

This clone was seen once. The chain combines TRBV2 with TRBJ2-1; 13 bases are shared with TRBD2. Germline-derived CDR1 and CDR2 are SNHLY and FYNNEI. The V gene end was trimmed by 9 bases and the J gene end by 4 bases; junction bases not matched to a gene: 9. The CDR3 contains 16 residues. In DNA form, the CDR3 reads TGTGCCAGGATTCCGACTAGCGGGGGGTATTACAATGAGCAGTTCTTC. Protein sequence: CARIPTSGGYYNEQFF.

This rearrangement joins TRBV27 to TRBJ2-2; D perhaps matches TRBD2 (6 bases). This CDR3 region has 16 residues. CDR1 and CDR2 (germline): MNHEY, SMNVEV (reference sequence). The V end lost 8 bases, the J end lost 3 bases, and 19 bases lay between the germline ends. The CDR3 here is CASGNDLGEDTGELFF. CDR3 bases: TGTGCCAGCGGAAACGACCTAGGGGAGGACACCGGGGAGCTGTTTTTT.

Comment on this clone: Other DNA sequences from this sample encode an identical CDR3 as well. The chain uses TRBV19 and TRBJ1-1, with D possibly matching TRBD1 (5 bases). Trimming stripped 1 base from V and 3 bases from J, with 12 bases between. Germline V CDR1 and CDR2: LNHDA, SQIVND (reference sequence). This CDR3 spans 15 amino acids. CDR3 protein: CASSIGGGSYTEAFF. The CDR3 DNA reads as TGTGCCAGTAGTATAGGTGGGGGGTCCTACACTGAAGCTTTCTTT.

For the CDR3, the DNA is TGTGCCAGCAGCTTAGTGGGGCAGGGCGGCAATCAGCCCCAGCATTTT. This translates into CASSLVGQGGNQPQHF. The chain carries TRBV7-8 and TRBJ1-5, with D possibly being TRBD1 (5 bases). Germline V gene lookup returns CDR1 SGHVS and CDR2 FQNEAQ. V lost 1 base and J 2 bases, leaving 12 bases between the germline ends. CDR3 length: 16 amino acids.

This sequence joins TRBV5-1 and TRBJ1-4; TRBD1 matches at 8 bases. With 2 bases clipped from V and 0 bases from J, the junction kept 6 bases outside the gene matches. The germline CDR1 and CDR2 sequences are SGHRS and YFSETQ. The CDR3 is 17 amino acids. The CDR3 DNA reads TGCGCCAGCAGCTTAGGGACAGGAACCGCAACTAATGAAAAACTGTTTTTT. Residues: CASSLGTGTATNEKLFF.

This chain links TRBV27 with TRBJ2-2, with TRBD2 matching over 7 bases. This CDR3 is built from 19 residues. The J segment lost 0 bases and the V segment lost 0 bases, leaving 10 bases of the junction unmatched. Per germline, CDR1 MNHEY and CDR2 SMNVEV (reference sequence). CDR3 DNA sequence: TGTGCCAGCAGTTTATCGATCCGGTCGGCGGGGGCGAACACCGGGGAGCTGTTTTTT. Protein sequence: CASSLSIRSAGANTGELFF.

This clone appeared once. The gene calls are TRBV6-5 and TRBJ2-5, with 7 bases fitting TRBD2. Germline V CDR1 and CDR2: MNHEY, SVGAGI. The CDR3 contains 15 residues. The V segment lost 7 bases and the J segment 5 bases; nucleotides outside the gene matches: 13. The CDR3 is CASTAGGRVGETQYF. The CDR3 region has the DNA TGTGCCAGCACGGCCGGGGGGAGGGTTGGGGAGACCCAGTACTTC.

The chain links TRBV2 to TRBJ1-3; possibly TRBD1 for D (6 bases). V was pared by 3 bases and J by 1 base, with 7 bases between. This CDR3 comprises 14 residues. CDR1 is SNHLY and CDR2 is FYNNEI in the germline V gene. CDR3 region: CASSDRGSGNTIYF. DNA for the CDR3: TGTGCCAGCAGTGACAGGGGATCTGGAAACACCATATATTTT. Variable domain in full (rest from reference TRBV2 and TRBJ1-3): EPEVTQTPSHQVTQMGQEVILRCVPISNHLYFYWYRQILGQKVEFLVSFYNNEISEKSEIFDDQFSVERPDGSNFTLKIRSTKLEDSAMYFCASSDRGSGNTIYFGEGSWLTVV.

This clone was observed once. The gene calls are TRBV5-1 and TRBJ1-4; 7 nucleotides agree with TRBD1. The CDR3 totals 13 residues. The V and J ends lost 4 bases and 12 bases, in that order; junction bases with no gene match: 9. In germline, CDR1 is SGHRS, CDR2 YFSETQ. The CDR3 loop reads CASSIGDREELFF. CDR3 sequence (DNA): TGCGCCAGCAGCATCGGGGACAGAGAGGAACTGTTTTTT.

The V and J genes are TRBV20-1 and TRBJ2-7, with 16 nucleotides matching TRBD2. V was clipped by 3 bases and J by 6 bases; unmatched bases: 8. The CDR3 length is 16 residues. Germline assignment: CDR1 DFQATT and CDR2 SNEGSKA (reference sequence). This chain's CDR3 is CSASAPGLAGGREQYV. As DNA, the CDR3 is TGCAGTGCTAGTGCACCGGGACTAGCGGGAGGGCGCGAGCAGTACGTC.

This clone was recorded once. V is TRBV18 and J is TRBJ2-7, with 9 nucleotides matching TRBD1. Germline V gene lookup returns CDR1 KGHSH and CDR2 LQKENI. The CDR3 consists of 15 residues. V shed 5 bases and J 3 bases; nucleotides not matched to a gene: 8. CDR3 DNA sequence: TGTGCCAGCTCAAACGGCGGACAGGGGAACTACGAGCAGTACTTC. Translating gives CASSNGGQGNYEQYF.

This chain links TRBV24-1 with TRBJ2-1, with D maybe TRBD2 (5 bases). Trimming cost V 4 bases and J 7 bases, with 16 bases left between them. Per the germline V gene, CDR1 is KGHDR and CDR2 is SFDVKD. CDR3 size: 15 residues. CDR3 in amino acids: CATSDDGDARNEQFF. For the CDR3, the DNA is TGTGCCACCAGTGACGACGGGGATGCCCGGAATGAGCAGTTCTTC.

This clone was counted many times. The chain uses TRBV6-4 and TRBJ2-3; D is possibly TRBD2 (5 bases). The germline V gene encodes CDR1 MRHNA and CDR2 SNTAGT. The length of the CDR3 is 15 residues. Trimming cost V 3 bases and J 1 base, with 11 bases left between them. DNA for the CDR3: TGTGCCAGCAGTGAAGGTGGTAGCGGCACAGATACGCAGTATTTT. Encoded protein: CASSEGGSGTDTQYF.

The CDR3, as DNA: TGTGCCTGGAGTCGGGGAAGGCAGGCTTTCTTT. Translating it yields CAWSRGRQAFF. V is TRBV30 and J is TRBJ1-1; D is unresolved. V was clipped by 2 bases and J by 11 bases, with 12 bases between them. The CDR3 runs to 11 residues. Germline CDR1 GTSNPN, CDR2 SVGIG (reference sequence).

The rearrangement joins TRBV7-8 to TRBJ1-5; tentative D call: TRBD1 (6 bases). Germline CDR1 reads SGHVS; CDR2 reads FQNEAQ. The CDR3 runs 15 residues. The V end was cut by 11 bases, the J end by 0 bases, with 17 bases between. In DNA, the CDR3 is TGTGCCCCAGTTCCGGGACAAAGTAGCAATCAGCCCCAGCATTTT. Protein product: CAPVPGQSSNQPQHF.

The chain has TRBV5-4 and TRBJ2-3; TRBD2 aligns across 8 bases. The CDR3 has 15 residues. V shed 6 bases and J 3 bases; nucleotides not matched to a gene: 9. Germline V CDR1 and CDR2: SGHNT, YYREEE (reference sequence). The chain's CDR3 is CASNRGGASTDTQYF. The CDR3 nucleotides read TGTGCCAGCAACCGGGGGGGGGCGTCGACAGATACGCAGTATTTT.

This clone has ten or more counts. The rearrangement uses TRBV3-1 (or the pseudogene TRBV3-2) and TRBJ1-6; 9 nucleotides line up with TRBD1. There are 14 residues in the CDR3. Germline CDR1 reads LGHDT; CDR2 reads YNNKEL (reference sequence). Trimming cost V 1 base and J 8 bases; bases outside gene matches: 0. CDR3 sequence: CASSQGTGDSPLHF. The CDR3 DNA sequence: TGTGCCAGCAGCCAAGGGACAGGGGATTCACCCCTCCACTTT.

The count of this clone is one. The chain joins TRBV5-6 to TRBJ2-7; 9 bases line up with TRBD1. The CDR3 covers 13 residues. Losses at the gene ends were 3 bases for V and 6 bases for J; bases not matched to a gene: 4. CDR1 and CDR2 from the germline V gene are SGHDT and YYEEEE. CDR3 coding DNA: TGTGCCAGCAGCTCCCGGGACAGGGTCGAGCAGTACGTC. This codes for CASSSRDRVEQYV.

The J gene is TRBJ2-7, the V gene TRBV10-1; 11 positions agree with TRBD2. CDR1 WNHNN and CDR2 SYGVQD come from the germline V gene (reference sequence). The junction had 14 bases not matched to a gene; V was cut back by 7 bases and J by 3 bases. This CDR3 contains 17 residues. The CDR3 bases are TGCGCCAGCATTAAACTAGCGGGAGTACCCCCGCGCTACGAGCAGTACGTC. Encoded protein: CASIKLAGVPPRYEQYV.

This clone has just one count. The rearrangement links TRBV6-5 to TRBJ1-4; D gene ambiguous. The V and J ends lost 10 bases and 4 bases respectively, with 7 bases between them. The germline CDR1 and CDR2 sequences are MNHEY and SVGAGI. The CDR3 contains 11 residues. The CDR3 nucleotides are TGTGCCACCCGCGTTAATGAAAAACTGTTTTTT. Translation: CATRVNEKLFF.